The 16 T cell receptor beta chains in this list originate from one sample, sequenced in a study of blood T cells in healthy people across ages. Primed by a sample-barcoded 5' primer and a J-beta primer mix, a second PCR proceeded for 7 to 11 cycles. TCRdb reanalysed the 5' RACE reads using MiXCR and keeps one entry per CDR3 protein. The data show some 730,000 distinct CDR3 sequences, about a fifth seen once. The sequenced material came from blood. The receptors come from a man aged 70-80 years in good health.

This clonotype has just a few counts. The rearrangement uses TRBV12-3 or TRBV12-4 and TRBJ1-6; D is possibly TRBD1 (6 bases). V was clipped by 4 bases and J by 10 bases, with 17 bases between them. This CDR3 comprises 15 residues. CDR3 in DNA: TGTGCCAGCAGTTCAACACAGGGATTCCGCTCACCCCTCCACTTT. This gives the protein CASSSTQGFRSPLHF.

The chain recombines TRBV11-2 with TRBJ2-5, with D possibly TRBD2 on 6 matching bases. The J call may be faulty, since TRBJ2-1 better matches the DNA end. Per germline, CDR1 SGHAT and CDR2 FQNNGV. The CDR3 length is 12 residues. This chain's CDR3 is CASNRGYSEQFF. The CDR3, as DNA: TGTGCCAGCAACCGGGGGTACTCGGAGCAGTTCTTC.

The chain links TRBV20-1 to TRBJ1-4, with D possibly matching TRBD1 (5 bases). Between the trimmed V and J ends, which lost 0 bases and 8 bases, there was a span of 10 bases. The germline V gene encodes CDR1 DFQATT and CDR2 SNEGSKA (reference sequence). This CDR3 spans 13 amino acids. The CDR3 DNA reads as TGCAGTGCTAGAGATGCGGGGGACGAAAAACTGTTTTTT. It specifies CSARDAGDEKLFF.

This chain links TRBV20-1 with TRBJ1-4; 8 bases map to TRBD1. Germline V lookup: CDR1 DFQATT, CDR2 SNEGSKA (reference sequence). The V gene end was trimmed by 3 bases and the J gene end by 2 bases; junction bases not matched to a gene: 8. This CDR3 comprises 16 residues. The chain's CDR3 is CSARAAGGVTNEKLFF. The CDR3 coding sequence is TGCAGTGCTAGGGCCGCAGGGGGCGTGACTAATGAAAAACTGTTTTTT.

This clonotype turned up a few times. The J gene is TRBJ2-3, the V gene TRBV6-6; the match to TRBD1 covers 7 bases. The CDR3 is 15 amino acids. V lost 5 bases and J lost 1; bases outside the gene matches: 6. Germline V gene sequence: CDR1 MNHNY, CDR2 SVGAGI (reference sequence). This CDR3 is CASSAGQVGTDTQYF. The CDR3 nucleotides are TGTGCCAGCAGTGCTGGACAGGTCGGCACAGATACGCAGTATTTT.

The V gene is TRBV4-2, the J gene TRBJ1-2, with 7 bases identical to TRBD1. The germline V gene encodes CDR1 LGHNA and CDR2 YNFKEQ. Germline trimming cut 0 bases from V and 4 bases from J; bases unmatched to any gene: 5. The CDR3 totals 15 residues. The CDR3 region is CASSQERTGSYGYTF. In DNA form, the CDR3 reads TGTGCCAGCAGCCAAGAACGGACAGGAAGCTATGGCTACACCTTC.

The chain uses TRBV5-4 and TRBJ2-1; tentative D call: TRBD1 (6 bases). The CDR3 is made up of 14 amino acids. V shed 8 bases and J shed 4 bases, with 16 bases lying between them. Germline CDR1 reads SGHNT; CDR2 reads YYREEE (reference sequence). The CDR3 loop reads CASFSGTNYNEQFF. In DNA form, the CDR3 reads TGTGCCAGTTTCTCCGGGACAAATTACAATGAGCAGTTCTTC.

This clonotype was observed a handful of times. The chain couples TRBV12-3 or TRBV12-4 to TRBJ2-5, with D perhaps matching TRBD1 or TRBD2 (6 bases each). Trimming pared 6 bases from V and 5 bases from J, leaving 16 bases between. The CDR3 is 14 residues long. CDR3 DNA sequence: TGTGCCAGCAGCCCTCAAGGGGGGCTTGAGACCCAGTACTTC. This codes for CASSPQGGLETQYF.

This clonotype was counted a few times. J is TRBJ2-5 and V is TRBV21-1; the D segment call TRBD1 is taken from the table without a DNA check. TRBV21-1 is recorded as a pseudogene. This CDR3 contains 17 residues. The CDR3 DNA is TGTGCCAGCAGCAAAGGGCAGTCGGAACAGCATCAAGAGACCCAGTACTTC. Translation: CASSKGQSEQHQETQYF.

The chain combines TRBV20-1 with TRBJ1-1; D remains unclear. Trimming removed 6 bases from V and 2 bases from J, with 13 bases in between. The germline V gene has CDR1 DFQATT and CDR2 SNEGSKA (reference sequence). This CDR3 spans 13 amino acids. The CDR3: CSARIPGNTEAFF. CDR3 nucleotide sequence: TGCAGTGCCAGGATCCCCGGAAACACTGAAGCTTTCTTT.

This chain joins TRBV15 and TRBJ2-4; D gene unclear. CDR1 is LNHNV and CDR2 is YYDKDF in the germline V gene (reference sequence). The CDR3 spans 12 residues. V was shortened by 1 base and J by 8 bases, with 6 bases between the two germline ends. The CDR3 DNA follows: TGTGCCACCAGCAGAGGGGCGGACATTCAGTACTTC. This codes for CATSRGADIQYF. Looking up the rest from reference TRBV15 and TRBJ2-4 gives the full variable domain: DAMVIQNPRYQVTQFGKPVTLSCSQTLNHNVMYWYQQKSSQAPKLLFHYYDKDFNNEADTPDNFQSRRPNTSFCFLDIRSPGLGDTAMYLCATSRGADIQYFGAGTRLSVL.

This clonotype was found a few times. V usage is TRBV25-1 and J usage is TRBJ2-7, with unresolved D. This CDR3 is 14 amino acids long. Germline V gives CDR1 MGHDK, CDR2 SYGVNS. Trimming cost V 1 base and J 2 bases, with 9 bases left between them. CDR3 in amino acids: CASSEFETTYEQYF. The CDR3 DNA is TGTGCCAGCAGTGAATTTGAAACTACCTACGAGCAGTACTTC.

The V gene is TRBV24-1, the J gene TRBJ2-2; tentative D call: TRBD1 (6 bases). CDR3 length: 16 residues. Germline V gives CDR1 KGHDR, CDR2 SFDVKD. V lost 1 base, J lost 2 bases, and 10 bases lay in between. The CDR3 DNA reads TGTGCCACCAGTGATTTAGGGACACCTAACACCGGGGAGCTGTTTTTT. Translation gives CATSDLGTPNTGELFF.

This clonotype turned up a few times. The J gene is TRBJ2-7, the V gene TRBV5-4; perhaps D is TRBD1 or TRBD2 (6 bases each). The CDR3 spans 13 residues. Germline V gene lookup returns CDR1 SGHNT and CDR2 YYREEE (reference sequence). Trimming left V 2 bases short and J 3 bases short, with 9 bases between. DNA for the CDR3: TGTGCCAGCAGCTTAAAGGGGGGCTACGAGCAGTACTTC. Protein: CASSLKGGYEQYF.

V gene TRBV6-1 combines with J gene TRBJ2-5; maybe TRBD2 (7 bases). The end of the DNA fits TRBJ2-1 better, so the J call may be wrong. The germline V gene has CDR1 MNHNS and CDR2 SASEGT. The CDR3 has 14 residues. CDR3 sequence reads: CAGRESGGGNEQFF. The CDR3 nucleotides read TGTGCCGGCCGAGAATCGGGGGGCGGCAATGAGCAGTTCTTC.

The chain carries TRBV5-6 and TRBJ2-7; 10 bases are shared with TRBD2. Near its end, the DNA agrees better with TRBJ2-1, so the J call may be wrong. In germline, CDR1 is SGHDT, CDR2 YYEEEE. This CDR3 is built from 15 residues. CDR3 protein: CASSLLRTSGHEQFF. In DNA form, the CDR3 reads TGTGCCAGCAGCTTGTTGAGGACTAGCGGCCATGAGCAGTTCTTC.